This T cell receptor (beta chain) was sequenced for a study of shared clonotypes between healthy human individuals. Some clones are missing from TCRdb's copy, which holds only in-frame ones; the method was immunoSEQ multiplex PCR. The sample carries 2.3 million or so clones, just over 90% recorded once. The CDR3 is 15 residues long. From germline, CDR1 is SGHRS and CDR2 YFSETQ. The trim removed 4 bases at V and 10 bases at J, leaving 14 bases unmatched. The chain joins TRBV5-1 to TRBJ2-5, with TRBD1 matching 9 bases. What was sequenced was naive CD4+ T cells from PBMCs. The subset denotes: CD45RA+ positively selected. This clonotype originated in a man aged 18 to 29 in good health. Some clones in this sample may be carry-over from other donors' samples. In nucleotides, the CDR3 is TGCGCCAGCAGCCAACAGGGGGCTAGGAGCCCACACCAGTACTTC. This sequence encodes CASSQQGARSPHQYF.